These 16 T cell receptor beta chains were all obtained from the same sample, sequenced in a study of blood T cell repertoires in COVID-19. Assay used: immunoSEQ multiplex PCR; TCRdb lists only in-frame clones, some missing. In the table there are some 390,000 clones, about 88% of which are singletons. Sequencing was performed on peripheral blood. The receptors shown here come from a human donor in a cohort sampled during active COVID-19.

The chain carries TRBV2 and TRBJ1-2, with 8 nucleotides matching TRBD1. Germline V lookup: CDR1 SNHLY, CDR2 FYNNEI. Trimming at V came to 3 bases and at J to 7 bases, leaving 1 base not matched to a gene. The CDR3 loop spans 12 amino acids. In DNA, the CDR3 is TGTGCCAGCAGTGAGCAGGGGGCTGGCTACACCTTC. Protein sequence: CASSEQGAGYTF.

CDR3 residues: CASSLIITGVKYSNQPQHF. CDR3 DNA sequence: TGTGCCAGTAGTCTGATCATCACAGGGGTGAAGTATAGCAATCAGCCCCAGCATTTT. This chain connects TRBV19 to TRBJ1-5; 7 nucleotides align to TRBD1. V shed 5 bases and J 0 bases; nucleotides not matched to a gene: 16. Looked up from germline, CDR1 is LNHDA and CDR2 is SQIVND (reference sequence). The CDR3 runs to 19 residues.

In DNA form, the CDR3 reads TGTGCCAGCAGCGAGGGACTAGCTGGGTACAATGAGCAGTTCTTC. Protein: CASSEGLAGYNEQFF. The genes are TRBV11-3 and TRBJ2-1; 9 nucleotides line up with TRBD2. Germline V gene sequence: CDR1 SGHNT, CDR2 YENEEA. The CDR3 has 15 residues. J was trimmed by 4 bases and V by 5 bases; bases with no gene match: 6.

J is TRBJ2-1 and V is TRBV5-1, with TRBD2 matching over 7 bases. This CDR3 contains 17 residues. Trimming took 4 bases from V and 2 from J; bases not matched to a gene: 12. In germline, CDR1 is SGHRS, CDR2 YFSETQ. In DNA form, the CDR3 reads TGCGCCAGCAGCCACCGAGGGGAGCGGGGAACCTACAATGAGCAGTTCTTC. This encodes CASSHRGERGTYNEQFF. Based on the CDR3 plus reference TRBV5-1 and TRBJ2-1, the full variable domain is KAGVTQTPRYLIKTRGQQVTLSCSPISGHRSVSWYQQTPGQGLQFLFEYFSETQRNKGNFPGRFSGRQFSNSRSEMNVSTLELGDSALYLCASSHRGERGTYNEQFFGPGTRLTVL.

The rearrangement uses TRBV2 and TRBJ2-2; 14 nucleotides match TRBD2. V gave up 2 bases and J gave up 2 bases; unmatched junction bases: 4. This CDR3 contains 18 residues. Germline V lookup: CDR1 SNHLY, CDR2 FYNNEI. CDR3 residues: CASSERLAGGINTGELFF. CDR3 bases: TGTGCCAGCAGTGAAAGACTAGCGGGGGGGATCAACACCGGGGAGCTGTTTTTT.

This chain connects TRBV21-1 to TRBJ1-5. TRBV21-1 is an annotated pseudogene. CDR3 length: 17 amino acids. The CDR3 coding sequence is TGTGCCAGCAGGAGGACAGGACTAGCTTATAGCAATCAGCCCCAGCATTTT. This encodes CASRRTGLAYSNQPQHF.

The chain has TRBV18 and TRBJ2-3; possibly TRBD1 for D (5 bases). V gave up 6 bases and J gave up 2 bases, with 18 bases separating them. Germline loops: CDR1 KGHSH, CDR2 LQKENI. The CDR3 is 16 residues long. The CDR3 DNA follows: TGTGCCAGCTCGGCTTCAGTGGCAGGGCCCACAGATACGCAGTATTTT. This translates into CASSASVAGPTDTQYF.

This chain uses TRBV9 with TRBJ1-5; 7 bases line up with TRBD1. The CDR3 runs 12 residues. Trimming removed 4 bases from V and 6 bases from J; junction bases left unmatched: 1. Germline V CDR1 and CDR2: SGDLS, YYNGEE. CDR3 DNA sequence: TGTGCCAGCAGCCCAGGGGGTCAGCCCCAGCATTTT. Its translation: CASSPGGQPQHF.

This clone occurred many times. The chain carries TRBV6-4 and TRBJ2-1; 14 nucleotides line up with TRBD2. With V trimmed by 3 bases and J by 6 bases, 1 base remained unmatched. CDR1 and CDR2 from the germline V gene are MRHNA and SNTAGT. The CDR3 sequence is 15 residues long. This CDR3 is CASSEGTSGSNEQFF. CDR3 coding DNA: TGTGCCAGCAGTGAGGGGACTAGCGGGAGCAATGAGCAGTTCTTC.

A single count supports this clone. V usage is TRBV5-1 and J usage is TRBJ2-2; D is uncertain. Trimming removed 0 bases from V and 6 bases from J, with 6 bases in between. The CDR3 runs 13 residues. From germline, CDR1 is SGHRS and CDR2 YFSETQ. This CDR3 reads CASSLAEAGELFF. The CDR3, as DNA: TGCGCCAGCAGCTTGGCCGAGGCCGGGGAGCTGTTTTTT.

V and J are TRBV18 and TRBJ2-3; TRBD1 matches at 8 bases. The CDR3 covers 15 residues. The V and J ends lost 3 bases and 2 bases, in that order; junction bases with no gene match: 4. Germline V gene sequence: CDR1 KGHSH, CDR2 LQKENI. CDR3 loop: CASSPQGASTDTQYF. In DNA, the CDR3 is TGTGCCAGCTCACCTCAGGGGGCCTCCACAGATACGCAGTATTTT.

Here the CDR3 DNA reads TGCGCCAGCAGCCCTCGGGGGGAAACCTACGAGCAGTACTTC. This gives the protein CASSPRGETYEQYF. The chain has TRBV4-1 and TRBJ2-7; TRBD2 aligns across 7 bases. Germline values: CDR1 MGHRA, CDR2 YSYEKL. The V segment lost 4 bases and the J segment 2 bases; nucleotides outside the gene matches: 5. The CDR3 runs 14 residues.

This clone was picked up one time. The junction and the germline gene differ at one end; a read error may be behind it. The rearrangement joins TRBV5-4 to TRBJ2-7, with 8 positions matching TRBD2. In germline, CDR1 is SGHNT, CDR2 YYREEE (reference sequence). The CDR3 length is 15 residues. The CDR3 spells CVSSQNPGLAYEQYF. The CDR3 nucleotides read TGTGTCAGCAGCCAAAACCCGGGACTAGCCTACGAGCAGTACTTC.

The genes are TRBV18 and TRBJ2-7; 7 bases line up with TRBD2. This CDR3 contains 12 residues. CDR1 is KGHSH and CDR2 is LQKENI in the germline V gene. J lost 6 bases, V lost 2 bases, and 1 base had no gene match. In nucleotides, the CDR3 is TGTGCCAGCTCACCAGGGAGGGGCGAGCAGTACTTC. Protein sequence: CASSPGRGEQYF.

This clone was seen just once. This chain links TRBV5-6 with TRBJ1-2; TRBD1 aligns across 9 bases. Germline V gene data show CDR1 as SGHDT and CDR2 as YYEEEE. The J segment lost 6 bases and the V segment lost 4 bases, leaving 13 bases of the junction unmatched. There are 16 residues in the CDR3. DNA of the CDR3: TGTGCCAGCAGCCTAGTTAGGACAGGGGAGGTGGATGGCTACACCTTC. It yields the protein CASSLVRTGEVDGYTF.

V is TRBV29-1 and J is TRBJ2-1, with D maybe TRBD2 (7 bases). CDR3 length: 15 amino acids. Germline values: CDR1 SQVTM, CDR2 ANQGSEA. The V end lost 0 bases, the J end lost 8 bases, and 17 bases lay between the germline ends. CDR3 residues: CSVEEYGGRTDEQFF. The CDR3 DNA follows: TGCAGCGTTGAAGAGTACGGGGGGCGTACGGATGAGCAGTTCTTC.